The 8 T cell receptor beta chains below were found in one sample sequenced in a study of blood T cell repertoires in COVID-19. Clones were read by immunoSEQ multiplex PCR, and TCRdb kept only the in-frame ones, dropping some. The sample consists of about 150,000 clones, approximately 90% of them appearing once. The specimen was peripheral blood. These TCRs come from a woman aged 55-69 years with active or convalescent COVID-19.

The chain employs TRBV2 and TRBJ2-2, with TRBD2 identical over 13 bases. Germline-derived CDR1 and CDR2 are SNHLY and FYNNEI. The CDR3 loop spans 22 amino acids. J was trimmed by 0 bases and V by 6 bases; bases with no gene match: 19. The CDR3 reads CASRARPTSGGPRIANTGELFF. Here the CDR3 DNA reads TGTGCCAGCAGGGCCCGACCGACTAGCGGGGGGCCCCGCATCGCGAACACCGGGGAGCTGTTTTTT.

This chain links TRBV19 with TRBJ1-2, with TRBD1 matching over 8 bases. J lost 4 bases, V lost 3 bases, and 7 bases had no gene match. The germline V gene has CDR1 LNHDA and CDR2 SQIVND (reference sequence). This CDR3 contains 15 residues. The CDR3 is CASSISYQGAYGYTF. The CDR3 DNA follows: TGTGCCAGTAGTATCTCCTATCAGGGGGCCTATGGCTACACCTTC.

The chain couples TRBV7-2 to TRBJ2-1; possibly TRBD2 for D (6 bases). Per the germline V gene, CDR1 is SGHTA and CDR2 is FQGNSA. The V end lost 5 bases, the J end lost 0 bases, and 11 bases lay between the germline ends. The CDR3 length is 15 residues. DNA of the CDR3: TGTGCCAGCAGCAACGACGGGGGCTCCTACAATGAGCAGTTCTTC. It translates to CASSNDGGSYNEQFF.

The gene calls are TRBV5-6 and TRBJ2-5, with D tentatively TRBD1 (7 bases). V gave up 0 bases and J gave up 0 bases, with 12 bases separating them. The CDR3 loop spans 16 amino acids. In germline, CDR1 is SGHDT, CDR2 YYEEEE. CDR3: CASSLVGRGDQETQYF. In nucleotides, the CDR3 is TGTGCCAGCAGCTTGGTTGGCAGGGGGGACCAAGAGACCCAGTACTTC.

This clone showed up just once. The sample carries other DNA sequences with the same CDR3. The rearrangement joins TRBV18 to TRBJ2-3, with D possibly being TRBD1 (5 bases). Germline V lookup: CDR1 KGHSH, CDR2 LQKENI. The germline V and J ends were trimmed by 2 bases and 4 bases, with 10 bases remaining between them. This CDR3 is built from 14 residues. In nucleotides, the CDR3 is TGTGCCAGCTCACCATCGACAGAATCAGATACGCAGTATTTT. This sequence encodes CASSPSTESDTQYF. The full variable domain, with the rest looked up from reference TRBV18 and TRBJ2-3, is NAGVMQNPRHLVRRRGQEARLRCSPMKGHSHVYWYRQLPEEGLKFMVYLQKENIIDESGMPKERFSAEFPKEGPSILRIQQVVRGDSAAYFCASSPSTESDTQYFGPGTRLTVL.

The rearrangement uses TRBV19 and TRBJ2-4, with no clear D. V gave up 3 bases and J gave up 9 bases, with 12 bases separating them. CDR3 size: 13 residues. Germline V CDR1 and CDR2: LNHDA, SQIVND (reference sequence). CDR3 sequence (DNA): TGTGCCAGTAGTATTTGGCAGGAAGGCATTCAGTACTTC. Protein sequence: CASSIWQEGIQYF.

The chain carries TRBV25-1 and TRBJ2-5; D call uncertain. V dropped 3 bases and J dropped 0 bases, with 11 bases sitting between them. CDR1 and CDR2 from the germline V gene are MGHDK and SYGVNS. There are 15 residues in the CDR3. The CDR3 sequence is CASSEPLAYQETQYF. CDR3 nucleotides: TGTGCCAGCAGTGAGCCCCTTGCGTACCAAGAGACCCAGTACTTC.

The chain is built from TRBV19 and TRBJ1-5; 9 bases match TRBD1. Germline-derived CDR1 and CDR2 are LNHDA and SQIVND (reference sequence). V shed 5 bases, J shed 2 bases, and the junction held 7 bases outside the gene matches. This CDR3 spans 16 amino acids. This CDR3 reads CASSRTGDWGNQPQHF. Here the CDR3 DNA reads TGTGCCAGTAGTCGGACAGGGGACTGGGGCAATCAGCCCCAGCATTTT.